These 22 T cell receptor beta chains were sequenced from one sample in a study of cytomegalovirus exposure and HLA in healthy donors. Generated by immunoSEQ multiplex PCR, the TCRdb table keeps only in-frame clones and is missing some. This table has about 240,000 clones, approximately 84% appearing once. Sequencing was done on a sample of PBMCs. These receptors came from a woman aged 25 to 45 in good health and CMV-seropositive.

V usage is TRBV11-3 and J usage is TRBJ2-3; the D is unclear. Germline V CDR1 and CDR2: SGHNT, YENEEA. The CDR3 extends over 17 amino acids. The ends were cut back, 1 base at V and 0 bases at J, with 14 bases in the middle. Here the CDR3 reads CASSLASALTSTDTQYF. As DNA, the CDR3 is TGTGCCAGCAGCTTAGCGTCGGCTCTGACTAGCACAGATACGCAGTATTTT.

Here the CDR3 reads CASSLTSGSTDTQYF. DNA for the CDR3: TGCGCCAGCAGCTTGACTAGCGGGAGCACAGATACGCAGTATTTT. The chain joins TRBV5-1 to TRBJ2-3; TRBD2 aligns across 9 bases. CDR1 is SGHRS and CDR2 is YFSETQ in the germline V gene. V lost 1 base and J lost 0; bases outside the gene matches: 0. The CDR3 length is 15 residues. Looking up the rest from reference TRBV5-1 and TRBJ2-3 gives the full variable domain: KAGVTQTPRYLIKTRGQQVTLSCSPISGHRSVSWYQQTPGQGLQFLFEYFSETQRNKGNFPGRFSGRQFSNSRSEMNVSTLELGDSALYLCASSLTSGSTDTQYFGPGTRLTVL.

This rearrangement joins TRBV5-1 to TRBJ2-3; tentatively, D is TRBD2 (6 bases). The CDR3 length is 16 residues. Germline CDR1 SGHRS, CDR2 YFSETQ. The ends were cut back, 4 bases at V and 2 bases at J, with 17 bases in the middle. In DNA form, the CDR3 reads TGCGCCAGCAGCCCACTCCCGGGACTCTTCACAGATACGCAGTATTTT. It encodes CASSPLPGLFTDTQYF.

The V gene is TRBV29-1, the J gene TRBJ2-7; maybe TRBD2 (6 bases). V lost 4 bases, J lost 3 bases, and 22 bases lay in between. The CDR3 sequence is 16 residues long. CDR1 and CDR2 (germline): SQVTM, ANQGSEA. DNA of the CDR3: TGCAGCGTTGGGGCCCCGGGAGCCACAAGTAACTACGAGCAGTACTTC. It translates to CSVGAPGATSNYEQYF.

V is TRBV5-6 and J is TRBJ2-5, with 11 bases matching TRBD1. The trim removed 4 bases at V and 5 bases at J, leaving 7 bases unmatched. Germline CDR1 reads SGHDT; CDR2 reads YYEEEE. The CDR3 covers 15 residues. CDR3 loop: CASSRGTGGRETQYF. The CDR3 coding sequence is TGTGCCAGCAGCCGGGGGACAGGGGGTCGGGAGACCCAGTACTTC.

The rearrangement uses TRBV5-1 and TRBJ2-1, with D possibly being TRBD2 (6 bases). Germline V gene data show CDR1 as SGHRS and CDR2 as YFSETQ. V lost 5 bases and J 2 bases, leaving 8 bases between the germline ends. This CDR3 is built from 13 residues. This CDR3 reads CASRDYAYNEQFF. CDR3 DNA sequence: TGCGCCAGCAGGGACTACGCCTACAATGAGCAGTTCTTC.

The chain links TRBV27 to TRBJ2-7; the match to TRBD2 covers 8 bases. The V and J ends lost 2 bases and 9 bases, in that order; junction bases with no gene match: 12. This CDR3 contains 15 residues. In germline, CDR1 is MNHEY, CDR2 SMNVEV (reference sequence). The CDR3 bases are TGTGCCAGCAGTTTAAAGCCGGGAGGGAGAGATGGGCAGTACTTC. Its translation is CASSLKPGGRDGQYF.

This chain uses TRBV19 with TRBJ2-1, with 7 bases lining up with TRBD2. V lost 1 base, J lost 1 base, and 4 bases stayed unmatched. The CDR3 runs to 16 residues. Germline V lookup: CDR1 LNHDA, CDR2 SQIVND (reference sequence). CDR3 nucleotides: TGTGCCAGTAGTATAGTTGCGGGGGTATCCTACAATGAGCAGTTCTTC. Translation gives CASSIVAGVSYNEQFF.

This clone appeared a few times. This chain connects TRBV19 to TRBJ2-1, with D possibly matching TRBD1 (5 bases). V was shortened by 7 bases and J by 6 bases, with 19 bases between the two germline ends. The CDR3 length is 15 residues. Per the germline V gene, CDR1 is LNHDA and CDR2 is SQIVND (reference sequence). CDR3 DNA sequence: TGTGCCAGTAACGAAGGGGATTCCGAGGTCAATGAGCAGTTCTTC. This translates into CASNEGDSEVNEQFF.

The gene calls are TRBV19 and TRBJ2-2, with 9 nucleotides matching TRBD1. Per the germline V gene, CDR1 is LNHDA and CDR2 is SQIVND (reference sequence). This CDR3 is built from 17 residues. Trimming removed 5 bases from V and 5 bases from J; junction bases left unmatched: 12. The CDR3 DNA reads as TGTGCCAGTAGTGCTCGGCCGGGACAGGGTACGACCGGGGAGCTGTTTTTT. Its translation: CASSARPGQGTTGELFF. The full variable domain, with the rest looked up from reference TRBV19 and TRBJ2-2, is DGGITQSPKYLFRKEGQNVTLSCEQNLNHDAMYWYRQDPGQGLRLIYYSQIVNDFQKGDIAEGYSVSREKKESFPLTVTSAQKNPTAFYLCASSARPGQGTTGELFFGEGSRLTVL.

The CDR3 here is CASSGRQFIQETQYF. The CDR3 DNA reads TGTGCCAGCAGTGGTCGACAGTTTATCCAAGAGACCCAGTACTTC. This chain uses TRBV6-5 with TRBJ2-5; possibly TRBD1 for D (5 bases). The germline gives CDR1 MNHEY, CDR2 SVGAGI. The length of the CDR3 is 15 residues. Deletions cut 5 bases from V and 1 base from J, with 14 bases between.

This clone was recorded a few times. This chain links TRBV19 with TRBJ1-2, with 7 bases aligning to TRBD1. The germline CDR1 and CDR2 sequences are LNHDA and SQIVND (reference sequence). The CDR3 has 15 amino acids. V shed 4 bases, J shed 3 bases, and the junction held 8 bases outside the gene matches. The CDR3 DNA reads TGTGCCAGTAGTAAAACGTCACAGGGGCACTATGGCTACACCTTC. Its protein product is CASSKTSQGHYGYTF.

The chain couples TRBV30 to TRBJ2-7, with TRBD2 as a possible D gene (5 bases). The germline CDR1 and CDR2 sequences are GTSNPN and SVGIG (reference sequence). V gave up 4 bases and J gave up 3 bases, with 10 bases separating them. The CDR3 is made up of 12 amino acids. The CDR3 reads CAWKWSGYEQYF. The CDR3 DNA is TGTGCCTGGAAGTGGAGCGGCTACGAGCAGTACTTC.

J is TRBJ1-3 and V is TRBV28; 7 nucleotides line up with TRBD1. Germline trimming cut 6 bases from V and 1 base from J; bases unmatched to any gene: 6. The CDR3 is 15 amino acids. Germline V lookup: CDR1 MDHEN, CDR2 SYDVKM. CDR3 bases: TGTGCCAGCAGACTGCCACAGGGGTCTGGAAACACCATATATTTT. This gives the protein CASRLPQGSGNTIYF. Variable domain in full (rest from reference TRBV28 and TRBJ1-3): DVKVTQSSRYLVKRTGEKVFLECVQDMDHENMFWYRQDPGLGLRLIYFSYDVKMKEKGDIPEGYSVSREKKERFSLILESASTNQTSMYLCASRLPQGSGNTIYFGEGSWLTVV.

The rearrangement joins TRBV5-6 to TRBJ2-1; 9 bases match TRBD2. The CDR3 is 14 amino acids. V gave up 2 bases and J gave up 9 bases; unmatched junction bases: 6. The V gene's germline CDR1 is SGHDT and CDR2 YYEEEE. CDR3 sequence reads: CASSFGGRVGEQFF. The CDR3 bases are TGTGCCAGCAGCTTTGGCGGGAGGGTTGGTGAGCAGTTCTTC.

This chain uses TRBV18 with TRBJ2-7, with TRBD1 as a possible D gene (6 bases). The CDR3 runs 13 residues. The V and J ends lost 4 bases and 2 bases respectively, with 9 bases between them. The germline CDR1 and CDR2 sequences are KGHSH and LQKENI. The CDR3 loop is CASSLGAPYEQYF. CDR3 coding DNA: TGTGCCAGCTCACTGGGGGCCCCCTACGAGCAGTACTTC. The full variable domain, with the rest looked up from reference TRBV18 and TRBJ2-7, is NAGVMQNPRHLVRRRGQEARLRCSPMKGHSHVYWYRQLPEEGLKFMVYLQKENIIDESGMPKERFSAEFPKEGPSILRIQQVVRGDSAAYFCASSLGAPYEQYFGPGTRLTVT.

V gene TRBV5-1 combines with J gene TRBJ1-1; 9 bases are shared with TRBD1. The V segment lost 4 bases and the J segment 1 base; nucleotides outside the gene matches: 5. CDR1 is SGHRS, CDR2 YFSETQ, per germline. The CDR3 loop spans 15 amino acids. As DNA, the CDR3 is TGCGCCAGCAGCCAAGGACAGGGGAGGAACACTGAAGCTTTCTTT. It encodes CASSQGQGRNTEAFF.

The chain employs TRBV6-1 and TRBJ2-7; 9 bases agree with TRBD1. The V and J ends lost 11 bases and 4 bases, in that order; junction bases with no gene match: 6. This CDR3 region has 12 residues. Germline V gene data show CDR1 as MNHNS and CDR2 as SASEGT. Written as DNA, the CDR3 is TGTGCCGGGCGGACAGGGGAGTACGAGCAGTACTTC. It codes for CAGRTGEYEQYF.

Concerning this clone: Other DNA sequences of this sample code for an identical CDR3. This chain joins TRBV19 and TRBJ2-7, with 9 bases lining up with TRBD1. The germline gives CDR1 LNHDA, CDR2 SQIVND (reference sequence). The junction had 7 bases not matched to a gene; V was cut back by 8 bases and J by 2 bases. This CDR3 contains 14 residues. CDR3 amino acids: CASSSRDRAYEQYF. CDR3 in DNA: TGTGCCAGTTCTTCACGGGACAGGGCCTACGAGCAGTACTTC.

This clone was recorded a few times. Its ends do not fully match the called genes, so a read error is possible. The chain combines TRBV5-6 with TRBJ1-5; TRBD1 might be the D (5 bases). The CDR3 has 12 amino acids. CDR1 and CDR2 from the germline V gene are SGHDT and YYEEEE. The CDR3 DNA follows: TGCGGGAGAGGGGCCGGGGGTCAGCCCCAGCATTTT. This translates into CGRGAGGQPQHF.

The sample holds one count of this clone. The chain uses TRBV7-7 and TRBJ2-2, with TRBD2 matching 8 bases. The CDR3 totals 16 residues. CDR1 SSHAT and CDR2 FNYEAQ come from the germline V gene (reference sequence). With 5 bases clipped from V and 2 bases from J, the junction kept 7 bases outside the gene matches. CDR3 sequence reads: CASSLMTSVNTGELFF. The CDR3 bases are TGTGCCAGCAGCCTGATGACTAGCGTTAACACCGGGGAGCTGTTTTTT. Looking up the rest from reference TRBV7-7 and TRBJ2-2 gives the full variable domain: GAGVSQSPRYKVTKRGQDVTLRCDPISSHATLYWYQQALGQGPEFLTYFNYEAQPDKSGLPSDRFSAERPEGSISTLTIQRTEQRDSAMYRCASSLMTSVNTGELFFGEGSRLTVL.

This clone turned up a few times. The chain is built from TRBV25-1 and TRBJ1-2; D is perhaps TRBD1 (5 bases). V was clipped by 3 bases and J by 3 bases, with 5 bases between them. Germline loops: CDR1 MGHDK, CDR2 SYGVNS. The CDR3 covers 12 residues. As DNA, the CDR3 is TGTGCCAGCAGTGAGACAGACTATGGCTACACCTTC. Translated, it gives CASSETDYGYTF.